These 22 T cell receptor beta chains originate from one sample sequenced in a study of blood T cell repertoires in COVID-19 (TCRdb year 2020). Library preparation employed the immunoSEQ multiplex PCR assay. TCRdb provides this immuneACCESS table in a form limited to in-frame rearrangements. Some clones are lacking; in checked studies, under half of them reflect an unresolved V gene, and why the rest are absent is not known. The sample profile shows about 140,000 clones; around 79% of them were found once. The top ten hold 2.5% to 3.5% of the sample. Sequencing was done on a sample of PBMCs or T cells enriched from blood (not recorded which). The receptors stem from a woman aged 45-65 years who had recovered from COVID-19.

The rearrangement joins TRBV28 to TRBJ1-2; no firm D call. The CDR3 is made up of 14 amino acids. Trimming removed 6 bases at V and 1 base at J, with 12 bases between. CDR1 is MDHEN and CDR2 is SYDVKM in the germline V gene. CDR3 protein: CASRRRTDNYGYTF. DNA for the CDR3: TGTGCCAGCAGACGGAGGACCGATAACTATGGCTACACCTTC.

This chain links TRBV9 with TRBJ2-5; 8 bases align to TRBD2. After removal of 0 bases from V and 1 base from J, the junction contained 2 bases not matched to a gene. The CDR3 has 15 residues. Germline V gene data show CDR1 as SGDLS and CDR2 as YYNGEE. The CDR3 loop is CASSVGGGSQETQYF. In nucleotides, the CDR3 is TGTGCCAGCAGCGTAGGCGGGGGGAGCCAAGAGACCCAGTACTTC.

The chain carries TRBV6-1 and TRBJ1-2; D is uncertain. The CDR3 extends over 13 amino acids. The V end was cut by 2 bases, the J end by 5 bases, with 9 bases between. Germline V gene data show CDR1 as MNHNS and CDR2 as SASEGT. The CDR3 DNA reads TGTGCCAGCAGTGAAATGAACGGGTATGGCTACACCTTC. This gives the protein CASSEMNGYGYTF.

The gene calls are TRBV27 and TRBJ2-5; 7 bases fit TRBD1. J was trimmed by 2 bases and V by 5 bases; bases with no gene match: 11. The CDR3 has 16 amino acids. CDR1 and CDR2 from the germline V gene are MNHEY and SMNVEV (reference sequence). DNA of the CDR3: TGTGCCAGCAGTCCGCCCTCCGGCAGGGGGCAAGAGACCCAGTACTTC. Protein: CASSPPSGRGQETQYF.

This clone turned up a few times. The chain links TRBV11-3 to TRBJ1-2, with a possible D match to TRBD1 (6 bases). The CDR3 sequence is 13 residues long. Trimming stripped 5 bases from V and 4 bases from J, with 11 bases between. CDR1 SGHNT and CDR2 YENEEA come from the germline V gene. CDR3 bases: TGTGCCAGCAGCCGCGGACAGAGCTATGGCTACACCTTC. Translation gives CASSRGQSYGYTF.

The rearrangement links TRBV2 to TRBJ2-2; TRBD1 matches 8 bases. CDR1 and CDR2 from the germline V gene are SNHLY and FYNNEI. Trimming at V came to 6 bases and at J to 6 bases, leaving 9 bases not matched to a gene. The CDR3 length is 15 residues. The CDR3 region is CASSAIGQGPGELFF. The CDR3 DNA sequence: TGTGCCAGCAGCGCCATAGGACAGGGCCCCGGGGAGCTGTTTTTT.

CDR3: CASSRQSSGNTIYF. The CDR3 DNA sequence: TGTGCCAGCAGTCGACAAAGCTCTGGAAACACCATATATTTT. The chain uses TRBV3-1 (or the pseudogene TRBV3-2) and TRBJ1-3, with no clear D. Trimming removed 6 bases from V and 0 bases from J, with 9 bases in between. The CDR3 totals 14 residues. CDR1 and CDR2 (germline): LGHDT, YNNKEL (reference sequence).

V and J are TRBV3-1 (or the pseudogene TRBV3-2) and TRBJ2-2, with TRBD1 matching over 7 bases. The J segment lost 10 bases and the V segment lost 6 bases, leaving 5 bases of the junction unmatched. This CDR3 is built from 12 residues. Germline-derived CDR1 and CDR2 are LGHDT and YNNKEL (reference sequence). The CDR3, as DNA: TGTGCCAGCAGTCGACAGGGTCAGGAGCTGTTTTTT. It specifies CASSRQGQELFF.

The chain links TRBV4-1 to TRBJ2-6, with 10 bases aligning to TRBD1. The V gene's germline CDR1 is MGHRA and CDR2 YSYEKL. This CDR3 has 16 amino acids. Trimming at V came to 4 bases and at J to 6 bases, leaving 6 bases not matched to a gene. For the CDR3, the DNA is TGCGCCAGCAGCCCCCTAGGGACAGGGGAGGCCAACGTCCTGACTTTC. This codes for CASSPLGTGEANVLTF.

J is TRBJ2-1 and V is TRBV6-2 or TRBV6-3; 8 bases agree with TRBD1. Germline CDR1 and CDR2: MNHEY and SVGEGT. This CDR3 is built from 14 residues. V lost 0 bases, J lost 7 bases, and 2 bases stayed unmatched. The CDR3 reads CASSYSRQGNEQFF. CDR3 bases: TGTGCCAGCAGTTACTCAAGACAGGGGAATGAGCAGTTCTTC.

This chain links TRBV10-3 with TRBJ1-6; possibly TRBD1 for D (6 bases). This CDR3 has 14 amino acids. In germline, CDR1 is ENHRY, CDR2 SYGVKD. V was clipped by 6 bases and J by 7 bases, with 13 bases between them. The CDR3 here is CAISEAQGNSPLHF. The CDR3 bases are TGTGCCATCAGCGAAGCTCAGGGGAATTCACCCCTCCACTTT.

V and J are TRBV29-1 and TRBJ1-1; 8 bases align to TRBD1. Germline trimming cut 3 bases from V and 8 bases from J; bases unmatched to any gene: 2. This CDR3 is 11 amino acids long. Looked up from germline, CDR1 is SQVTM and CDR2 is ANQGSEA. The CDR3 sequence: CSVDRGREAFF. CDR3 bases: TGCAGCGTTGACAGGGGGCGAGAAGCTTTCTTT.

The chain employs TRBV11-3 and TRBJ2-1; no reliable D call. This CDR3 comprises 12 residues. CDR1 is SGHNT, CDR2 YENEEA, per germline. V lost 3 bases, J lost 14 bases, and 14 bases lay in between. CDR3 protein: CASSFGTFGEFF. The CDR3 DNA reads TGTGCCAGCAGCTTCGGTACGTTCGGTGAGTTCTTC.

This chain connects TRBV19 to TRBJ1-1, with 9 bases identical to TRBD1. Germline lookup yields CDR1 LNHDA and CDR2 SQIVND (reference sequence). The CDR3 sequence is 17 residues long. After removal of 5 bases from V and 2 bases from J, the junction contained 12 bases not matched to a gene. The CDR3 spells CASSPQGQGGSNTEAFF. CDR3 bases: TGTGCCAGTAGTCCCCAGGGACAGGGCGGTAGTAACACTGAAGCTTTCTTT.

The gene calls are TRBV6-5 and TRBJ2-1; D is undetermined. Trimming took 6 bases from V and 6 from J, leaving 9 bases between them. Germline CDR1 is MNHEY and CDR2 is SVGAGI. This CDR3 comprises 12 residues. CDR3 DNA: TGTGCCAGCAGCTTGCTCGGCAATGAGCAGTTCTTC. It is translated as CASSLLGNEQFF.

This clone was seen only once. The chain is built from TRBV6-5 and TRBJ1-2; TRBD1 agrees at 7 bases. CDR1 and CDR2 from the germline V gene are MNHEY and SVGAGI. With 7 bases clipped from V and 4 bases from J, the junction kept 12 bases outside the gene matches. The CDR3 is made up of 15 amino acids. CDR3 sequence: CASNARSGTAYGYTF. CDR3 nucleotide sequence: TGTGCCAGCAACGCTAGATCCGGGACAGCCTATGGCTACACCTTC.

The J gene is TRBJ2-1, the V gene TRBV19; TRBD2 matches at 10 bases. Unmatched junction bases numbered 7, after V lost 6 bases and J lost 8 bases. This CDR3 is 14 amino acids long. Germline V lookup: CDR1 LNHDA, CDR2 SQIVND (reference sequence). The CDR3 region is CASRMLAGADEQFF. CDR3 sequence (DNA): TGTGCCAGTAGGATGCTAGCGGGAGCCGATGAGCAGTTCTTC.

This chain uses TRBV4-1 with TRBJ1-1, with D uncertain. Looked up from germline, CDR1 is MGHRA and CDR2 is YSYEKL. The CDR3 consists of 15 residues. The V gene lost 3 bases and the J gene lost 6 bases, with 17 bases spanning the gap. DNA of the CDR3: TGCGCCAGCAGCCATGGCGGGTTCCCGAAGGCTGAAGCTTTCTTT. Translation gives CASSHGGFPKAEAFF.

The J gene is TRBJ1-1, the V gene TRBV11-2, with 8 bases aligning to TRBD1. The CDR3 runs 16 residues. After removal of 0 bases from V and 4 bases from J, the junction contained 7 bases not matched to a gene. Per the germline V gene, CDR1 is SGHAT and CDR2 is FQNNGV. CDR3 residues: CASSLDLSGGGTEAFF. DNA of the CDR3: TGTGCCAGCAGCTTAGATCTATCAGGGGGCGGCACTGAAGCTTTCTTT. Combining the CDR3 with reference TRBV11-2 and TRBJ1-1 gives the whole variable domain EAGVAQSPRYKIIEKRQSVAFWCNPISGHATLYWYQQILGQGPKLLIQFQNNGVVDDSQLPKDRFSAERLKGVDSTLKIQPAKLEDSAVYLCASSLDLSGGGTEAFFGQGTRLTVV.

The chain is built from TRBV7-8 and TRBJ2-1, with TRBD2 matching over 10 bases. CDR3 length: 15 amino acids. V lost 6 bases to trimming and J lost 8 bases; unmatched junction nucleotides: 10. The germline V gene encodes CDR1 SGHVS and CDR2 FQNEAQ. The CDR3 region has the DNA TGTGCCAGCAGGGATCTAGCGGGGGATATCTATGAGCAGTTCTTC. Residues: CASRDLAGDIYEQFF.

This chain joins TRBV18 and TRBJ1-5; 7 nucleotides line up with TRBD1. V was pared by 4 bases and J by 7 bases, with 13 bases of the junction left unmatched. Germline assignment: CDR1 KGHSH and CDR2 LQKENI. The CDR3 has 16 residues. The CDR3 nucleotides read TGTGCCAGCTCACGATGGGACAGATCCTCAGGGCAGCCCCAGCATTTT. This translates into CASSRWDRSSGQPQHF.

This clone appeared a few times. This chain connects TRBV2 to TRBJ2-5; 8 bases line up with TRBD2. With 5 bases clipped from V and 2 bases from J, the junction kept 4 bases outside the gene matches. Germline lookup yields CDR1 SNHLY and CDR2 FYNNEI. The CDR3 length is 14 residues. The CDR3 loop is CASSSSGSQETQYF. The CDR3 nucleotides read TGTGCCAGCAGTTCGAGCGGGAGTCAAGAGACCCAGTACTTC.